This entry describes one T cell receptor (beta chain). Antigen: not known. The repertoire was sequenced with immunoSEQ multiplex PCR; TCRdb's copy has only in-frame clones and lacks some. Of about 820,000 clones detected, 80% to 95% appear once; the ten largest clones hold around 24%. This record belongs to a study of shared clonotypes between healthy human individuals. Study-wide context: Three plates each covered CD4 naive and memory; CD8 naive two, CD8 memory one.

Selected positively for CCR7 and CD45RO-negative, naive CD8 cells excluded terminally differentiated effector memory CD45RA+ cells. Study findings and constraints: Richness estimates generally favored naive over memory subsets. Compared with clonotypes that all four donors shared, non-shared clonotypes had lower generation probabilities.

Sequences were obtained from naive CD8+ T cells sorted from blood. This TCR came from a man aged 25-45 years in good health.

The CDR3 DNA sequence: TGTGCCAGCAGTGGGACTAGCGGGAGTTTAGGGCAGTTCTTC. Protein: CASSGTSGSLGQFF. The chain is built from TRBV2 and TRBJ2-1; TRBD2 agrees at 13 bases. CDR1 is SNHLY, CDR2 FYNNEI, per germline. The junction had 6 bases not matched to a gene; V was cut back by 4 bases and J by 12 bases. The CDR3 spans 14 residues.